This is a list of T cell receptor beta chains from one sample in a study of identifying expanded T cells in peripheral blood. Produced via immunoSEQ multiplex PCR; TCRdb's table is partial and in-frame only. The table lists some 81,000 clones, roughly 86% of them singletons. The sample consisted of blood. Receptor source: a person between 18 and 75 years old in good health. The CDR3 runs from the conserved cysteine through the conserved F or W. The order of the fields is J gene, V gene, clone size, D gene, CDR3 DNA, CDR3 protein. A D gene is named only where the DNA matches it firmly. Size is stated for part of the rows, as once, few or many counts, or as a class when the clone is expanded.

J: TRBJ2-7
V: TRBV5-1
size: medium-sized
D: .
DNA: TGCGCCAGCAGCTTGGAACCGGGGACCTACGAGCAGTACTTC
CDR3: CASSLEPGTYEQYF

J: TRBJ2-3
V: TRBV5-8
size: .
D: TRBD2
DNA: TGTGCCAGCAGCTTGGGTGTAGCGGGATCAGATACGCAGTATTTT
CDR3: CASSLGVAGSDTQYF

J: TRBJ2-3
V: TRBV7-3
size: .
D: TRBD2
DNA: TGTGCCAGCAGCTTAACTTCAGCGGGGTCCAGCACAGATACGCAGTATTTT
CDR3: CASSLTSAGSSTDTQYF

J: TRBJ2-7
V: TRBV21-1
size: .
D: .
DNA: TGTGCCAGCAACCCCGGGACAGGATTTACCTACGAGCAGTACTTC
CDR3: CASNPGTGFTYEQYF

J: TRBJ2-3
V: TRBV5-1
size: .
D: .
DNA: TGCGCCAGCAGCTTGGCGGTCTTACAGGGCGGGCCAGATACGCAGTATTTT
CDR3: CASSLAVLQGGPDTQYF

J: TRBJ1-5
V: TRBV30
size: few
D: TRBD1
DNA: TGTGCCTGGAGTGCGGGACAGGGAAAACAGCCCCAGCATTTT
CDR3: CAWSAGQGKQPQHF

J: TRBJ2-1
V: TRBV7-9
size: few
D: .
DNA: TGTGCCAGCAGCTACCGGGCCGTGGACAATGAGCAGTTCTTC
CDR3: CASSYRAVDNEQFF

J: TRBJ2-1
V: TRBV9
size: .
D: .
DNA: TGTGCCAGCAGCGTAGCTGGACAGTCATACAATGAGCAGTTCTTC
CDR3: CASSVAGQSYNEQFF

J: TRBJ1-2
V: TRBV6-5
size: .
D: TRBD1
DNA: TGTGCCAGCAACCAGGACAGGGGGAACTATGGCTACACCTTC
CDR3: CASNQDRGNYGYTF

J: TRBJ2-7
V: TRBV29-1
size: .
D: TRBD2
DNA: TGCAGCGTTGGGCTAGCGGGTTACGAGCAGTACTTC
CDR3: CSVGLAGYEQYF

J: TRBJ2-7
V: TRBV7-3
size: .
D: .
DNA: TGTGCCAGCAGCGCCGACGGACCCTACTACGAGCAGTACTTC
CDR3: CASSADGPYYEQYF

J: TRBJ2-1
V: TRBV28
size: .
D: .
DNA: TGTGCCAGCAGATACATTCGGGGGACCTCAAGACTACAAAGTCTGATCTTC
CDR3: CASRYIRGTSRLQSLIF

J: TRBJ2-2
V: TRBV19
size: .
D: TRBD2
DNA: TGTGCCAGTGCCGGGGCTAGCGGGAGTTGGGCCGGGGAGCTGTTTTTT
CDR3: CASAGASGSWAGELFF

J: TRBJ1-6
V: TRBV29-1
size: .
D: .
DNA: TGCAGCACCCCAGGGGAACTGAATTCACCCCTCCACTTT
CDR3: CSTPGELNSPLHF